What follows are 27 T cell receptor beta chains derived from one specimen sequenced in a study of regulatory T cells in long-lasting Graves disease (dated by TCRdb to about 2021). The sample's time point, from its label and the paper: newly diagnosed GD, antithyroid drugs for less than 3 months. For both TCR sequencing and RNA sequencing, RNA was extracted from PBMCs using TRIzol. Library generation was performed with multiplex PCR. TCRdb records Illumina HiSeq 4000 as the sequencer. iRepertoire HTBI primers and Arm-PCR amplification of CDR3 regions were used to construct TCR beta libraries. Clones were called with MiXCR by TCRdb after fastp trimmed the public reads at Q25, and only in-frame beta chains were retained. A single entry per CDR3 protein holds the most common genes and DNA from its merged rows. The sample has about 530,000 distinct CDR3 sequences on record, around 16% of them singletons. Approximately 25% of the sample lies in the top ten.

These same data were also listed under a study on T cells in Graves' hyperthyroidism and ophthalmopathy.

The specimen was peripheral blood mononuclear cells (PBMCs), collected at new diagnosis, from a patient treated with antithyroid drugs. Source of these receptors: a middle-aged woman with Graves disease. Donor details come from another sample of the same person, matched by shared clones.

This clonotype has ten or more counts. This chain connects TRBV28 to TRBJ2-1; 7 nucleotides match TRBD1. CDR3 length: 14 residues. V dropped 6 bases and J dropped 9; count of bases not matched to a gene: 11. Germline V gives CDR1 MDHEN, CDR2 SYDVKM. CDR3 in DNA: TGTGCCAGCAGCTCTTACAGGGGATTGAGTGAGCAGTTCTTC. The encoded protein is CASSSYRGLSEQFF.

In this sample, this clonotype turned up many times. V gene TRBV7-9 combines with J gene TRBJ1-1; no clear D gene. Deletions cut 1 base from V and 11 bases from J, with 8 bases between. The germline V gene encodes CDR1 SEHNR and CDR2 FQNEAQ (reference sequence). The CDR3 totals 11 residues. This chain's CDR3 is CASSLGVAAFF. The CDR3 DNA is TGTGCCAGCAGCTTAGGGGTTGCGGCTTTCTTT.

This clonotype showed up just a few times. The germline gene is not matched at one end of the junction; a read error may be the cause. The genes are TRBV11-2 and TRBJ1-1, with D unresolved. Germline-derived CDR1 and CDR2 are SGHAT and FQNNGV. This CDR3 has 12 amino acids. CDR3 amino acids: CANSLGVTEAFF. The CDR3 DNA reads TGTGCCAACAGCTTAGGTGTCACTGAAGCTTTCTTT.

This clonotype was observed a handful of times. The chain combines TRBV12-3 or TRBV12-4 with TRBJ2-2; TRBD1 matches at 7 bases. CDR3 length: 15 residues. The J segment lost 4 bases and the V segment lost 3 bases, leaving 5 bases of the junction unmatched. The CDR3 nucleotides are TGTGCCAGCAGTTTGACAGGGTATGGCACCGGGGAGCTGTTTTTT. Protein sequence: CASSLTGYGTGELFF.

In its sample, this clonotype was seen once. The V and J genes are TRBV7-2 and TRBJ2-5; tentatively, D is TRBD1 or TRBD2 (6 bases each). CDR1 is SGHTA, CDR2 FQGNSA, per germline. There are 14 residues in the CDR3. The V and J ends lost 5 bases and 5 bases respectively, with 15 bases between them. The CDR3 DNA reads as TGTGCCAGCAGCCGGCCGGGGGCAGAGGAGACCCAGTACTTC. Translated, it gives CASSRPGAEETQYF.

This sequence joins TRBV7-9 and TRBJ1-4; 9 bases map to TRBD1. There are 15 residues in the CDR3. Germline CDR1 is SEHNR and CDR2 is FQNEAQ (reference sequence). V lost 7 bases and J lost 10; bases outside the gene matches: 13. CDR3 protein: CASTVGAGQGGKLFF. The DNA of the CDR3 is TGTGCCAGCACCGTAGGGGCGGGACAGGGAGGAAAACTGTTTTTT.

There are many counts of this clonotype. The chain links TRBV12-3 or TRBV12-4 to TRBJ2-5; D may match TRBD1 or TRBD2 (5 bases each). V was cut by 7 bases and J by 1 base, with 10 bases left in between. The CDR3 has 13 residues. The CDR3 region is CASTGDGQETQYF. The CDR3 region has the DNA TGTGCCAGCACTGGGGACGGCCAAGAGACCCAGTACTTC.

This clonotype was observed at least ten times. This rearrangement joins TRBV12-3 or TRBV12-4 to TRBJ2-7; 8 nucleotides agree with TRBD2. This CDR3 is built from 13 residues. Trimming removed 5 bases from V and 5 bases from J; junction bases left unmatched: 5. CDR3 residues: CASSTTGGDEQYF. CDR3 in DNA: TGTGCCAGCAGTACCACGGGGGGGGACGAGCAGTACTTC.

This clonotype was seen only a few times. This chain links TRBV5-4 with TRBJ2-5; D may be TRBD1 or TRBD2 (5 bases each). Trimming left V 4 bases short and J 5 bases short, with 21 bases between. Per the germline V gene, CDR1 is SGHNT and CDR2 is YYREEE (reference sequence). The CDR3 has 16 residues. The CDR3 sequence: CASSIDIGVKGETQYF. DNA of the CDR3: TGTGCCAGCAGCATTGACATCGGGGTGAAGGGGGAGACCCAGTACTTC.

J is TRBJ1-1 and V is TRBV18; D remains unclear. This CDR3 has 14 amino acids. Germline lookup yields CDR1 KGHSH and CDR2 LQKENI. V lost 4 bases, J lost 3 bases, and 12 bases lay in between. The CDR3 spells CASSRYVMDTEAFF. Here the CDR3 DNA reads TGTGCCAGCTCACGGTACGTGATGGACACTGAAGCTTTCTTT.

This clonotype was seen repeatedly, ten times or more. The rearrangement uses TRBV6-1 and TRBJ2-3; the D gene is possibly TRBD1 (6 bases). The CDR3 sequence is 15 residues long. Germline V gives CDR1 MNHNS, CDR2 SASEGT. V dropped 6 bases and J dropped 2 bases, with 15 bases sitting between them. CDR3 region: CASRATGRTTDTQYF. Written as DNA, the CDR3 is TGTGCCAGCAGGGCTACAGGGCGGACCACAGATACGCAGTATTTT.

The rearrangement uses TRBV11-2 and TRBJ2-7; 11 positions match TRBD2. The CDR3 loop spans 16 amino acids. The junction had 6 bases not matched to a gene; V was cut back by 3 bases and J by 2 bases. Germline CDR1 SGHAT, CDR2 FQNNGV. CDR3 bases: TGTGCCAGCAGCTTTAGCGGGGGGGCCCTCCCCTACGAGCAGTACTTC. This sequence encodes CASSFSGGALPYEQYF.

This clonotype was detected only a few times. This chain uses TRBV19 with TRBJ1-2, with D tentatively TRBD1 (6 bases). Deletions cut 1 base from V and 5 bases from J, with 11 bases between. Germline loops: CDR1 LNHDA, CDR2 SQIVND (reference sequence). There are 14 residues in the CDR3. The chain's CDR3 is CASSIGRGNYGYTF. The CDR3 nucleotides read TGTGCCAGTAGTATAGGCAGGGGAAATTATGGCTACACCTTC. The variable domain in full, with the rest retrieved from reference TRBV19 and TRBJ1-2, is DGGITQSPKYLFRKEGQNVTLSCEQNLNHDAMYWYRQDPGQGLRLIYYSQIVNDFQKGDIAEGYSVSREKKESFPLTVTSAQKNPTAFYLCASSIGRGNYGYTFGSGTRLTVV.

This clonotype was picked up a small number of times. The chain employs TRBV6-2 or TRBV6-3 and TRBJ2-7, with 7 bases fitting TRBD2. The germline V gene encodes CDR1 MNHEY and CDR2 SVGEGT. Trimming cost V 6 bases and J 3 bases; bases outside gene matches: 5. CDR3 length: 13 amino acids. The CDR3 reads CASRPRDYYEQYF. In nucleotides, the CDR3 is TGTGCCAGCAGGCCCCGGGACTACTACGAGCAGTACTTC.

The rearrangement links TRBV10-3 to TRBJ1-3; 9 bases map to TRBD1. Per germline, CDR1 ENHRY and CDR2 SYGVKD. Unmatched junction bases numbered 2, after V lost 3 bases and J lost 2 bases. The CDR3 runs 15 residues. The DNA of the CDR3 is TGTGCCATCAGTGAACAGGGGGCGGCTGGAAACACCATATATTTT. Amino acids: CAISEQGAAGNTIYF.

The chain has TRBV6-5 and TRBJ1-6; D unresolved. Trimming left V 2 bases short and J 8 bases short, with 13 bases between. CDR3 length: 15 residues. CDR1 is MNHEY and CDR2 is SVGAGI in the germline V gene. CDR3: CASSYGWADYSPLHF. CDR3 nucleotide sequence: TGTGCCAGCAGTTACGGGTGGGCGGACTATTCACCCCTCCACTTT.

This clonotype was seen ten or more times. The CDR3 loop reads CASSSPRQESNYGYTF. CDR3 nucleotide sequence: TGTGCCAGCAGTTCACCTCGACAGGAGTCTAACTATGGCTACACCTTC. The rearrangement joins TRBV12-3 or TRBV12-4 to TRBJ1-2, with TRBD1 as a possible D gene (6 bases). The CDR3 totals 16 residues. V shed 4 bases and J shed 0 bases, with 15 bases lying between them.

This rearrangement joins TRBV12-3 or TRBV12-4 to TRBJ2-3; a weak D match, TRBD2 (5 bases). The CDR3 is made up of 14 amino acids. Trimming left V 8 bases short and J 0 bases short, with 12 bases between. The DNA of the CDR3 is TGTGCCAGCCGCTCCTCGGGGAGCACAGATACGCAGTATTTT. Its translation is CASRSSGSTDTQYF.

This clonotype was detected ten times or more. CDR3: CASSWGGPTSYEQYF. The DNA of the CDR3 is TGTGCCAGCAGCTGGGGGGGGCCCACCTCCTACGAGCAGTACTTC. The rearrangement links TRBV11-1 to TRBJ2-7, with a possible D match to TRBD2 (7 bases). This CDR3 contains 15 residues. Trimming removed 4 bases at V and 0 bases at J, with 13 bases between. Germline CDR1 is SGHAT and CDR2 is FQDESV (reference sequence).

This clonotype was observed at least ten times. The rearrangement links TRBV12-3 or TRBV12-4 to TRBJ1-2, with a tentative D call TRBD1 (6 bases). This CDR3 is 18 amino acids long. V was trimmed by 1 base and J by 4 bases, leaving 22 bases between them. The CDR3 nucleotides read TGTGCCAGCAGTTTAGGATCGGGGGGCGATAAGCTCGGCTATGGCTACACCTTC. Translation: CASSLGSGGDKLGYGYTF.

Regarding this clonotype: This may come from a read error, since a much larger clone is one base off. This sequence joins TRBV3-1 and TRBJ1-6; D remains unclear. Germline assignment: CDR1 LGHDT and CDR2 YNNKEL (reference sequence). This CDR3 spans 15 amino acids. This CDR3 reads CASSFRRDYNPPLHF. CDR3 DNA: TGTGCCAGCAGCTTCCGCAGAGATTATAATCCACCCCTCCACTTT.

The CDR3, as DNA: TGTGCCAGCACCCAGGGTATCGACTATGGCTACACCTTC. Its translation is CASTQGIDYGYTF. This chain links TRBV7-9 with TRBJ1-2; possible D gene TRBD1, 5 bases. The CDR3 is 13 amino acids. The V and J ends lost 7 bases and 3 bases respectively, with 12 bases between them. Germline V gives CDR1 SEHNR, CDR2 FQNEAQ (reference sequence).

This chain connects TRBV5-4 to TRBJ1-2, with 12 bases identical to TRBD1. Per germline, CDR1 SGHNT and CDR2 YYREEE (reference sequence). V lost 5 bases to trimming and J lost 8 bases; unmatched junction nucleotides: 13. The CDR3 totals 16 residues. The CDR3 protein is CASSRAPGTGGYGYTF. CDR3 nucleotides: TGTGCCAGCAGTCGAGCCCCCGGGACAGGGGGCTACGGCTACACCTTC.

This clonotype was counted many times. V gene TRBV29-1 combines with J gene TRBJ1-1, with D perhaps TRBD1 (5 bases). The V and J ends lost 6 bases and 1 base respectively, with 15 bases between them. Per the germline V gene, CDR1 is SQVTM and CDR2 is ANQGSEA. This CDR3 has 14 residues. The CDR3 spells CSVRKQVGNTEAFF. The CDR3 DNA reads TGCAGCGTGCGAAAACAGGTGGGGAACACTGAAGCTTTCTTT.

Here the CDR3 DNA reads TGCAGCGTTGAAGGGACAGGGGGTACCGGGGAGCTGTTTTTT. Its translation: CSVEGTGGTGELFF. The V and J genes are TRBV29-1 and TRBJ2-2, with 10 bases identical to TRBD1. The CDR3 length is 14 residues. Trimming took 1 base from V and 5 from J; bases not matched to a gene: 1. Germline CDR1 and CDR2: SQVTM and ANQGSEA.

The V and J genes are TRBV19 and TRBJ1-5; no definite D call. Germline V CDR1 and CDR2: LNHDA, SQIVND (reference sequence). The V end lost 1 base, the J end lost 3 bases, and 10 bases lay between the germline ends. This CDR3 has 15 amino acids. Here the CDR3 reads CASSIGGLDNQPQHF. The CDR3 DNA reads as TGTGCCAGTAGTATAGGAGGGTTGGACAATCAGCCCCAGCATTTT. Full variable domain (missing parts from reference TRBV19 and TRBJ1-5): DGGITQSPKYLFRKEGQNVTLSCEQNLNHDAMYWYRQDPGQGLRLIYYSQIVNDFQKGDIAEGYSVSREKKESFPLTVTSAQKNPTAFYLCASSIGGLDNQPQHFGDGTRLSIL.

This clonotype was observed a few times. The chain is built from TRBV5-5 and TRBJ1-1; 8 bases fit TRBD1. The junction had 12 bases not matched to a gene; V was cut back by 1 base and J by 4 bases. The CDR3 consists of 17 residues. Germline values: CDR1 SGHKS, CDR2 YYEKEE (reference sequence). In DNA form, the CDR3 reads TGTGCCAGCAGCTTGCGGTCGGCAGGGGGCGCATTCACTGAAGCTTTCTTT. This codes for CASSLRSAGGAFTEAFF.